The rows below give T cell receptor beta chains drawn from one sample of a study of T cell responses to AZD1222 COVID-19 vaccine. Assay used: immunoSEQ multiplex PCR; TCRdb lists only in-frame clones, some missing. The table lists some 150,000 clones, around 86% of them singletons. The material was peripheral blood, obtained 28 days after the second AZD1222 dose. The receptors stem from an adult who received the AZD1222 COVID-19 vaccine. CDR3s include the opening cysteine and the closing phenylalanine or tryptophan. A D gene is named only where the DNA matches it firmly. Size tells how often a clone was seen (once, few, many) or the class of an expanded clone, and some rows leave it out.

TRBJ1-1,NA,NA,TRBV30,TGTGCCTGGAGTAAGGGGACTGAAGCTTTCTTT,CAWSKGTEAFF
TRBJ2-1,NA,NA,TRBV2,TGTGCCAGCAGTGTGGGACATTGGAATGAGCAGTTCTTC,CASSVGHWNEQFF
TRBJ2-2,NA,TRBD2,TRBV7-8,TGTGCCAGCAGCTGGGCGGGACTAGCGGGGAACACCGGGGAGCTGTTTTTT,CASSWAGLAGNTGELFF
TRBJ2-3,NA,NA,TRBV27,TGTGCCAGCAGTTTGTACCGGAGAGATGGTACGCAGTATTTT,CASSLYRRDGTQYF
TRBJ1-2,few,NA,TRBV19,TGTGCCAGTCGCCGGACGGAGGGAGGCTACACCTTC,CASRRTEGGYTF
TRBJ2-2,NA,NA,TRBV19,TGTGCCAGTAGTATAATCTCGCCGAACACCGGGGAGCTGTTTTTT,CASSIISPNTGELFF
TRBJ2-1,NA,TRBD1,TRBV2,TGTGCCAGCCGGGACAGGGATACCGATGAGCAGTTCTTC,CASRDRDTDEQFF
TRBJ2-2,NA,NA,TRBV5-8,TGTGCCAGCAGCCTTCGTTCGGGGGCGAGCACCGGGGAGCTGTTTTTT,CASSLRSGASTGELFF
TRBJ2-7,NA,NA,TRBV28,TGTGCCAGCACCTCAACTACCACCTACGAGCAGTACTTC,CASTSTTTYEQYF
TRBJ1-6,NA,NA,TRBV5-1,TGCGCCAGCAGCTTCGGAGGCGAGAATTCACCCCTCCACTTT,CASSFGGENSPLHF
TRBJ1-2,NA,TRBD1,TRBV27,TGTGCCAGCAGGGACAGGGCCGGCTACACCTTC,CASRDRAGYTF
TRBJ1-1,NA,NA,TRBV10-3,TGTGCCATCAGTGGGGACCCGGGGGCTGAAGCTTTCTTT,CAISGDPGAEAFF
TRBJ1-2,NA,NA,TRBV2,TGTGCCAGCAGTGGAGAATGGGGGGGCACTGGCTACACCTTC,CASSGEWGGTGYTF
TRBJ1-2,once,TRBD1,TRBV6-6,TGTGCCAGCAGTTTACTGGACAGGGGGTTTGGCTATGGCTACACCTTC,CASSLLDRGFGYGYTF
TRBJ2-2,NA,TRBD2,TRBV14,TGTGCCAGCAGCCAACTAGCGGGAAAGGGCGGGGAGCTGTTTTTT,CASSQLAGKGGELFF
TRBJ2-7,NA,NA,TRBV5-6,TGTGCCAGCAGCTTGTCCCCGAAAAGAGACTACGAGCAGTACTTC,CASSLSPKRDYEQYF
TRBJ2-7,NA,TRBD2,TRBV19,TGTGCCAGTAGTCCGGGGACTAGCGGGACCAACGAGCAGTACTTC,CASSPGTSGTNEQYF
TRBJ2-7,NA,TRBD2,TRBV28,TGTGCCAGCAGTTTTTCCGGGTTAGCGGGAAGAGCCTCCTACGAGCAGTACTTC,CASSFSGLAGRASYEQYF
TRBJ2-1,NA,NA,TRBV6-2/TRBV6-3,TGTGCCAGCAGCCCTCGGGGAATTAACAATGAGCAGTTCTTC,CASSPRGINNEQFF
TRBJ2-7,NA,NA,TRBV19,TGTGCCAGTAGTATGTGGATCTCCTACGAGCAGTACTTC,CASSMWISYEQYF
TRBJ2-1,NA,TRBD1,TRBV11-2,TGTGCCAGCAGCTTGCGGTCCAGGGGGCATAAGTTCTACAATGAGCAGTTCTTC,CASSLRSRGHKFYNEQFF
TRBJ1-1,NA,NA,TRBV20-1,TGCAGGCAAACAGGGAGGGCTGAAGCTTTCTTT,CRQTGRAEAFF
TRBJ2-1,NA,TRBD2,TRBV5-3,TGTGCCAGAAGCTCGACCTTTCTTAGCGGGAGGGCCAGAAGTGAGCAGTTCTTC,CARSSTFLSGRARSEQFF
TRBJ2-3,NA,TRBD2,TRBV19,TGTGCCAGTAGCTGGCTAGCGGGAGGGCCAGATACGCAGTATTTT,CASSWLAGGPDTQYF
TRBJ2-1,NA,TRBD1,TRBV7-3,TGTGCCAGCAGCTTAACAGGCCGAGGGACAGCCAATGAGCAGTTCTTC,CASSLTGRGTANEQFF
TRBJ2-5,NA,TRBD2,TRBV5-1,TGCGCCAGCAGCGAGGATGGGAGGGTGGGGACCCAGTACTTC,CASSEDGRVGTQYF
TRBJ2-7,NA,TRBD2,TRBV5-1,TGCGCCAGCAGCTTGGGTGGGACTACTTCTTACGAGCAGTACTTC,CASSLGGTTSYEQYF
TRBJ2-5,NA,NA,TRBV10-3,TGTGCCATCAGTGAGATGGACACCCTACACTACTTC,CAISEMDTLHYF
TRBJ2-5,NA,TRBD1,TRBV27,TGTGCCAGCAGTTACACCGGGACAGGGGGAGAGACCCAGTACTTC,CASSYTGTGGETQYF
TRBJ1-5,NA,TRBD1,TRBV5-1,TGCGCCAGCAGCCCAACAGGGGGCGGCAATCAGCCCCAGCATTTT,CASSPTGGGNQPQHF
TRBJ2-7,once,NA,TRBV2,TGTGCCAGCAGTTATAGCGTCGCCTACGAGCAGTACTTC,CASSYSVAYEQYF
TRBJ2-1,NA,NA,TRBV4-1,TGCGCCAGCAGCCAAGTCTTAGACAATGAGCAGTTCTTC,CASSQVLDNEQFF
TRBJ1-2,NA,NA,TRBV28,TGTGCCAGCATGGCTAACTATGGCTACACCTTC,CASMANYGYTF
TRBJ1-1,once,TRBD1,TRBV4-1,TGCGCCAGCAGCCAAGGGGGGACAGTCACTGAAGCTTTCTTT,CASSQGGTVTEAFF
TRBJ2-7,NA,TRBD2,TRBV11-2,TGTGCCAGCAGTTACGGACTAGCGGGGTCAACCTACGAGCAGTACTTC,CASSYGLAGSTYEQYF
TRBJ1-2,NA,NA,TRBV23-1,TGCGCCAGCAGTGGCCTCAGGAAAAACTATGGCTACACCTTC,CASSGLRKNYGYTF
TRBJ1-4,NA,NA,TRBV5-6,TGTGCCAGCAGCTCGGGGCGATCGCATGAAAAACTGTTTTTT,CASSSGRSHEKLFF
TRBJ2-7,NA,NA,TRBV30,TGTGCCTGGAGCGGGAGAAACGAGCAGTACTTC,CAWSGRNEQYF
TRBJ2-5,NA,NA,TRBV6-8,TGTGCCAGCAGTTACCCCGACTCGTTTGGTGAGGCCCAGTACTTC,CASSYPDSFGEAQYF
TRBJ1-2,NA,NA,TRBV18,TGTGCCAGCTCACCACCGACGGCTGTAGGGTATGGCTACACCTTC,CASSPPTAVGYGYTF
TRBJ2-5,NA,TRBD2,TRBV9,TGTGCCAGCAGCGTAGATGTTACTAGCGGGCCACAAGAGACCCAGTACTTC,CASSVDVTSGPQETQYF
TRBJ2-1,NA,TRBD2,TRBV9,TGTGCCAGCAGCGTAGGTACTAGCGGGAGAGATGAGCAGTTCTTC,CASSVGTSGRDEQFF
TRBJ2-1,NA,TRBD2,TRBV2,TGTGCCAGCAGAAGACTAGCGGGAGTTTACAATGAGCAGTTCTTC,CASRRLAGVYNEQFF